This paragraph covers one TCR beta chain sequence. The antigen is unknown. Profiled with immunoSEQ multiplex PCR; TCRdb holds only in-frame clones, not every one. Among 75,000 to 95,000 clones listed, approximately 89% were seen once. This record comes from a study of a mutant IDH1 vaccine in newly diagnosed glioma. Germline CDR1 is SGHVS and CDR2 is FNYEAQ. After removal of 1 base from V and 2 bases from J, the junction contained 3 bases not matched to a gene. The CDR3 has 15 amino acids. Time point defined: week 47, end of study. Every single dose of the vaccine, 300 ug of mutant IDH1 20-mer peptide, came with topical imiquimod.

The origin of this receptor is a woman in her forties or fifties with glioma. The sequenced sample was PBMCs, obtained from a glioma patient whose treatment included an IDH1 peptide vaccine. This chain links TRBV7-6 with TRBJ2-7; 9 bases are a match to TRBD1. The CDR3: CASSLGDRAPYEQYF. The CDR3 DNA is TGTGCCAGCAGCTTAGGGGACAGGGCCCCCTACGAGCAGTACTTC.